The entry below describes one T cell receptor (beta chain). Its cognate antigen is unknown. The CDR3 has 14 residues. Germline CDR1 SEHNR, CDR2 FQNEAQ (reference sequence). Trimming shortened V by 0 bases and J by 2 bases, and 8 bases separated the two germline ends. This sample was included in a study of PD-L1 blockade in urothelial cancer. Overall study context: The median T cell count in blood samples was approximately 140,000.

Whole-study results and caveats: Patients who had durable benefit saw their tumor-associated blood clones expand more at 3 weeks.

Every PCR got spiked synthetic TCR analog templates. The repertoire was sequenced with immunoSEQ multiplex PCR; TCRdb's copy has only in-frame clones and lacks some. Altogether 20,000 to 30,000 clones are present, 87% being singletons, with the ten largest covering approximately 3%. The starting material was PBMCs, obtained around atezolizumab (anti-PD-L1) treatment. V usage is TRBV7-9 and J usage is TRBJ2-7; TRBD1 might be the D (6 bases). The TCR was taken from a man in his fifties with urothelial cancer. CDR3: CASSLAGAAYEQYF. The CDR3 nucleotides are TGTGCCAGCAGCTTAGCGGGGGCGGCCTACGAGCAGTACTTC.